Presented here are 2 T cell receptor beta chains from one specimen sequenced in a study of OX40 agonist ivuxolimab in advanced cancers. Assay used: immunoSEQ multiplex PCR; TCRdb lists only in-frame clones, some missing. Of over 50,000 clones listed, about four fifths are singletons. The sequenced sample was CD4+ or CD8+ T cells sorted from blood, obtained in a trial of the OX40 agonist ivuxolimab. The origin of the receptors is an adult with an advanced solid tumor such as melanoma, head and neck, liver or kidney cancer.

The CDR3 bases are TGTGCCTGGAGTGTCCCTCCCGGGACAATGGGCTACACCTTC. Residues: CAWSVPPGTMGYTF. This chain joins TRBV30 and TRBJ1-2, with a weak D call TRBD1 (6 bases). Per the germline V gene, CDR1 is GTSNPN and CDR2 is SVGIG (reference sequence). CDR3 length: 14 residues. Trimming left V 0 bases short and J 8 bases short, with 16 bases between.

This clone came up once. V gene TRBV5-4 combines with J gene TRBJ2-5; D is possibly TRBD2 (9 bases). The germline V gene encodes CDR1 SGHNT and CDR2 YYREEE (reference sequence). The CDR3 is made up of 16 amino acids. Trimming took 4 bases from V and 1 from J, leaving 17 bases between them. As DNA, the CDR3 is TGTGCCAGCAGCCCCAGGGGGCGGGAGGGCCAAGAGACCCAGTACTTC. Amino acid sequence: CASSPRGREGQETQYF.